This T cell receptor (beta chain) was captured in a study of T-cell memory formation after mild COVID-19. Worth noting for this clonotype: Its matching antigen is unknown.

CDR1 is SGHDT, CDR2 YYEEEE, per germline. The germline V and J ends were trimmed by 4 bases and 5 bases, with 7 bases remaining between them. The CDR3 length is 11 residues. TCR alpha and TCR beta cDNA libraries carrying sample barcodes and UMIs came from 5'RACE with constant-segment primers. One entry per CDR3 protein results from TCRdb running MiXCR on the 5' RACE reads. The sample yields 210,000 or so distinct CDR3 sequences, 27% seen once. Regarding the study as a whole: Contracting CD4+ clones were located mainly in CM and EM, and CD8+ clones in EMRA.

The clonotype was recovered from an adult woman who had mild COVID-19 (a few samples of this study predate the infection). Cell type and time point are not known. This chain links TRBV5-6 with TRBJ2-7; weak D call: TRBD2 (5 bases). Material: PBMCs or a T cell subset sorted from them (not recorded which). CDR3 residues: CASSLGDEQYF. For the CDR3, the DNA is TGTGCCAGCAGCCTGGGAGACGAGCAGTACTTC.